This T cell receptor beta chain was sequenced for a study of beta chain features in type 1 diabetes. In regard to this clone: What it binds is unknown.

Study results and limitations: There was a moderate but significant shortening of TCRB CDR3s in all four CD4+ subsets of Type 1 diabetes patients. Among type 1 diabetes patients, VDJ junctions had fewer insertions and more deletions.

V was shortened by 8 bases and J by 0 bases, with 10 bases between the two germline ends. CDR3 length: 13 amino acids. Germline CDR1 is MGHDK and CDR2 is SYGVNS. Expressed TCRB transcripts were sequenced after all isolated RNA was converted to cDNA. Profiling relied on immunoSEQ multiplex PCR, and the TCRdb table lists in-frame clones only, not all of them. Found here are about 740,000 clones, under 15% of them singletons; the top ten hold 0.022%. V gene TRBV25-1 combines with J gene TRBJ2-5; D possibly corresponds to TRBD2 (7 bases). Sequenced input: naive CD4+ T cells from blood. The clonotype was recovered from a man between 18 and 35 years old with type 1 diabetes. Here the CDR3 reads CASLGGHQETQYF. The DNA for the CDR3 is TGTGCCAGCCTCGGGGGGCACCAAGAGACCCAGTACTTC.